This TCR beta chain was documented in a study of OX40 agonist ivuxolimab in advanced cancers. Profiling relied on immunoSEQ multiplex PCR, and the TCRdb table lists in-frame clones only, not all of them. Here the sample spans about 72,000 clones, about 87% being singletons. The length of the CDR3 is 13 residues. Germline CDR1 is WNHNN and CDR2 is SYGVQD (reference sequence). V gave up 3 bases and J gave up 8 bases, with 13 bases separating them. Material: CD4+ or CD8+ T cells sorted from blood, obtained in a trial of the OX40 agonist ivuxolimab. The chain is built from TRBV10-1 and TRBJ1-2; D perhaps matches TRBD1 (5 bases). This clonotype originated in an adult with an advanced solid tumor such as melanoma, head and neck, liver or kidney cancer. The CDR3 loop reads CASSEVPWGGYTF. The DNA for the CDR3 is TGCGCCAGCAGTGAAGTCCCCTGGGGCGGCTACACCTTC.